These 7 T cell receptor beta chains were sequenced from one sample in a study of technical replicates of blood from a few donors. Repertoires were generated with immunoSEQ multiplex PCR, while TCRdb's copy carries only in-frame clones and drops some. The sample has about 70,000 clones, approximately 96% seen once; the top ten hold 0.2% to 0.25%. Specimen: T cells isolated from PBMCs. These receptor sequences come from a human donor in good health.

The CDR3 sequence is CASSLEKSGNTGELFF. The CDR3 DNA reads TGTGCCAGCAGCTTGGAGAAGTCGGGAAACACCGGGGAGCTGTTTTTT. The rearrangement links TRBV5-6 to TRBJ2-2, with D maybe TRBD2 (5 bases). V was trimmed by 0 bases and J by 2 bases, leaving 11 bases between them. The germline V gene encodes CDR1 SGHDT and CDR2 YYEEEE. The CDR3 extends over 16 amino acids. Using reference TRBV5-6 and TRBJ2-2 for the parts outside the CDR3, the full variable domain is DAGVTQSPTHLIKTRGQQVTLRCSPKSGHDTVSWYQQALGQGPQFIFQYYEEEERQRGNFPDRFSGHQFPNYSSELNVNALLLGDSALYLCASSLEKSGNTGELFFGEGSRLTVL.

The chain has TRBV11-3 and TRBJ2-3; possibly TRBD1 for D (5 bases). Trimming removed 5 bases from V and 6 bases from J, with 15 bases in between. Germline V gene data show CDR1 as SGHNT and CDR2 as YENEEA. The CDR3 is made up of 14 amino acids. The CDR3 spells CASSPFLRDDTQYF. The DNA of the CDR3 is TGTGCCAGCAGCCCGTTCCTCAGGGATGATACGCAGTATTTT.

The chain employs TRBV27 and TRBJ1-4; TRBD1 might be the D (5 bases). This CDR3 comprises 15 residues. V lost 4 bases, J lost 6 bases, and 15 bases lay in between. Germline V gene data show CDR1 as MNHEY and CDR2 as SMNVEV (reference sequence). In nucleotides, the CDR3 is TGTGCCAGCAGTTCACCGGGACTGCCTGATGAAAAACTGTTTTTT. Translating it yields CASSSPGLPDEKLFF.

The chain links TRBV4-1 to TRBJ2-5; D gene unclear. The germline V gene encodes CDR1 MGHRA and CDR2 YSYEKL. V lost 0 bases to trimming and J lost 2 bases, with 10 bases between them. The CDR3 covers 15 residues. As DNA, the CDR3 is TGCGCCAGCAGCCAAGATTTCGGCAGGCAAGAGACCCAGTACTTC. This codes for CASSQDFGRQETQYF.

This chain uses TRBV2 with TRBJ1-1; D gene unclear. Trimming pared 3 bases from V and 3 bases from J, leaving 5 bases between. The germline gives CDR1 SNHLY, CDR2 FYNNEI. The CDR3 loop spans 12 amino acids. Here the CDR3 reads CASSDRDTEAFF. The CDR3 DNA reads TGTGCCAGCAGTGACCGGGACACTGAAGCTTTCTTT. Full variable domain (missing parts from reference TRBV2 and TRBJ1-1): EPEVTQTPSHQVTQMGQEVILRCVPISNHLYFYWYRQILGQKVEFLVSFYNNEISEKSEIFDDQFSVERPDGSNFTLKIRSTKLEDSAMYFCASSDRDTEAFFGQGTRLTVV.

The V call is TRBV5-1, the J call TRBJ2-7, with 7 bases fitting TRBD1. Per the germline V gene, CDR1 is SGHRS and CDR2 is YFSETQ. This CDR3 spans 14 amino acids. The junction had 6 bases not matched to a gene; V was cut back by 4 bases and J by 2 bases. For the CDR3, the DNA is TGCGCCAGCAGCACCGGACAGGATCCCTACGAGCAGTACTTC. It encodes CASSTGQDPYEQYF. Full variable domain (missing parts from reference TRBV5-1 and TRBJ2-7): KAGVTQTPRYLIKTRGQQVTLSCSPISGHRSVSWYQQTPGQGLQFLFEYFSETQRNKGNFPGRFSGRQFSNSRSEMNVSTLELGDSALYLCASSTGQDPYEQYFGPGTRLTVT.

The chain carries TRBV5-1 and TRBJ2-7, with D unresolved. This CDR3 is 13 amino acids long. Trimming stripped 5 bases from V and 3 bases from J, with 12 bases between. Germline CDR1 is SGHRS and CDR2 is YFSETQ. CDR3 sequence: CASRLTALYEQYF. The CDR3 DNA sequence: TGCGCCAGCAGATTAACAGCTCTCTACGAGCAGTACTTC. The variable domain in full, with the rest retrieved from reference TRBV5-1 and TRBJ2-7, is KAGVTQTPRYLIKTRGQQVTLSCSPISGHRSVSWYQQTPGQGLQFLFEYFSETQRNKGNFPGRFSGRQFSNSRSEMNVSTLELGDSALYLCASRLTALYEQYFGPGTRLTVT.